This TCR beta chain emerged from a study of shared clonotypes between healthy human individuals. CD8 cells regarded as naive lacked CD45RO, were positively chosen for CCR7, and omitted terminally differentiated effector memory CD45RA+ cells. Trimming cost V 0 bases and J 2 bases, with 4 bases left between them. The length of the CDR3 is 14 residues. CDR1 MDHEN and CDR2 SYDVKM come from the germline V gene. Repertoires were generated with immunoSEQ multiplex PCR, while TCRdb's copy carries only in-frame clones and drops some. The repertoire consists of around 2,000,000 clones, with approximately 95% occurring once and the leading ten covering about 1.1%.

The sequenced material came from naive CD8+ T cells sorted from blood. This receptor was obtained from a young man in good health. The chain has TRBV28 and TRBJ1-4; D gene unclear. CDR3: CASSLWDTNEKLFF. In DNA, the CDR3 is TGTGCCAGCAGTTTATGGGATACTAATGAAAAACTGTTTTTT.